This T cell receptor beta chain is drawn from a study of shared clonotypes between healthy human individuals. The CDR3 consists of 16 residues. Germline CDR1 SGDLS, CDR2 YYNGEE. The V gene end was trimmed by 4 bases and the J gene end by 6 bases; junction bases not matched to a gene: 11. Sequencing was performed with immunoSEQ multiplex PCR; in TCRdb, only in-frame clones are kept and a portion is missing. The data show about 1.5 million clones, roughly 95% seen once. The chain couples TRBV9 to TRBJ2-7, with 12 bases aligning to TRBD2. This clonotype was sampled from a man younger than 45 in good health. The sequenced sample was naive CD4+ T cells sorted from blood. The subset denotes: CD45RA+ positively selected. In nucleotides, the CDR3 is TGTGCCAGCAGCCCTCGACTAGCGGGAGATGTGGGCGAGCAGTACTTC. Amino acid sequence: CASSPRLAGDVGEQYF.